The T cell receptor beta chain under discussion was sequenced for a study of Graves' ophthalmopathy and Graves' hyperthyroidism. Study findings and constraints: Using 13 signatures, a model distinguished ophthalmopathy from stable hyperthyroidism, reaching around 90% sensitivity and 81.08% specificity.

Other autoimmune diseases, uncontrolled infections, pregnancy and lactation each led to patient exclusion. The PBMCs originated from approximately 10 ml of fresh peripheral blood. This clonotype was picked up many times. Its antigen is currently unknown. V lost 4 bases and J 4 bases, leaving 10 bases between the germline ends. The CDR3 runs to 13 residues. CDR1 MNHEY and CDR2 SMNVEV come from the germline V gene (reference sequence). RNA served as the template for amplifying TCR beta CDR3 regions. The first-round RT-PCR employed HTBI primers together with the Qiagen OneStep RT-PCR kit. A multiplex PCR was then performed as the second round. MiXCR was run by TCRdb on the multiplex PCR reads, yielding one entry per CDR3 protein. The repertoire holds roughly 350,000 distinct CDR3 sequences, with about a sixth as singletons.

The origin of this receptor is an adult woman with stable Graves' hyperthyroidism. The rearrangement joins TRBV27 to TRBJ1-2; tentatively, D is TRBD1 (6 bases). The sequencing input was peripheral blood. The DNA of the CDR3 is TGTGCCAGCAGTTCAACCAGGGGCTATGGCTACACCTTC. It codes for CASSSTRGYGYTF.